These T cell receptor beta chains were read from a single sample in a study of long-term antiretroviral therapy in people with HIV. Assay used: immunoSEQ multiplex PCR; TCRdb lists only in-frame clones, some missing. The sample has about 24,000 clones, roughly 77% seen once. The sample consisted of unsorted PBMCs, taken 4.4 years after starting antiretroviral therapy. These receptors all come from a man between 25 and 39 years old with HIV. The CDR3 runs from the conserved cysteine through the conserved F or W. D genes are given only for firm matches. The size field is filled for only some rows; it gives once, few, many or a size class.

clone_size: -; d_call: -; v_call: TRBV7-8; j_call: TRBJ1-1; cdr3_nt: TGTGCCAGCAGCTTAGTAGTTGCTGAAGGGCGTACTGAAGCTTTCTTT; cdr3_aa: CASSLVVAEGRTEAFF
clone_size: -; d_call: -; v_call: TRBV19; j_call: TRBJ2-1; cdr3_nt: TGTGCCAGTAGTAACCTGGGACCTCTTCCCCAGGTCTTC; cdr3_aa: CASSNLGPLPQVF
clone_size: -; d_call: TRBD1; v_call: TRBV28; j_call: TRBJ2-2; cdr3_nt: TGTGCCACAACGAGGGGGCCCGGGGCCGGGGAGCTGTTTTTT; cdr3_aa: CATTRGPGAGELFF
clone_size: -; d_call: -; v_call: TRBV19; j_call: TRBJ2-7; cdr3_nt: TGTGCCAGTAGTGTCGATCGGGACGCATCCGGGGGAGAGCAGTACTTC; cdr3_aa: CASSVDRDASGGEQYF
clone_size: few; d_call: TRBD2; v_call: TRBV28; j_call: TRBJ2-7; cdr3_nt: TGTGCCAGCAGGACAGGAGGGCATCCCCCCTCGGGAGGGCTTAAATACGAGCAGTACTTC; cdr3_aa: CASRTGGHPPSGGLKYEQYF
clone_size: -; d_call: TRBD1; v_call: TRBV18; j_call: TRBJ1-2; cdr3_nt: TGTGCCAGCTCACTGACTGGGACAGGCAATTATGGCTACACCTTC; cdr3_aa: CASSLTGTGNYGYTF
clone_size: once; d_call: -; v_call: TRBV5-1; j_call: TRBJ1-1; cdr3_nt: TGCGCCAGCAGCTTGGCCGGCGGGGTTCCCACTGAAGCTTTCTTT; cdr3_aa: CASSLAGGVPTEAFF
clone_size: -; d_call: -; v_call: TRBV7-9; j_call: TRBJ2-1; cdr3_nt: TGTGCCAGCAGCCCAAGGGCAGACAATGAGCAGTTCTTC; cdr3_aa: CASSPRADNEQFF
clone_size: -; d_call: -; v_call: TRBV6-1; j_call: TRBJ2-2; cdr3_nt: TGTGCCAGCAGTGAATCAGTGGACACCGGGGAGCTGTTTTTT; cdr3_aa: CASSESVDTGELFF
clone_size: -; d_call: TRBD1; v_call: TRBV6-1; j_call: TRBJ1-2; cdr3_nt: TGTGCCAGCAGTGAATCGGGGACAGCCCCCGGTGGCTACACCTTC; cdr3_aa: CASSESGTAPGGYTF
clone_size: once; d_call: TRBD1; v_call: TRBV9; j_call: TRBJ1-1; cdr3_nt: TGTGCCAGCAGCGCTTGGGTGGGACAGGGAGCTACTGAAGCTTTCTTT; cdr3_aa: CASSAWVGQGATEAFF
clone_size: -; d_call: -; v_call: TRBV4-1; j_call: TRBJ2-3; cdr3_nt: TGCGCCAGCAGCACTAGAGAGAGTGCCGGGGAGGCATATTTT; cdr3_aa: CASSTRESAGEAYF
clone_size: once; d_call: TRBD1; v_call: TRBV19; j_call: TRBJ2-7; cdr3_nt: TGTGCCAGTAGTATCTTTAAGGGGGCGCGAGAGCAGTACTTC; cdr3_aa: CASSIFKGAREQYF
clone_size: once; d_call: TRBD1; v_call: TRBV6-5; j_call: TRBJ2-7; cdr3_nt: TGTGCCAGCAGTCAACGGGACAGGACGGGTGAGCAGTACTTC; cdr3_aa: CASSQRDRTGEQYF
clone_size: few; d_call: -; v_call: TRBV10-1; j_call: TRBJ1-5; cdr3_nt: TGCGCCAGCAGACAGGGACTTATTAGCAATCAGCCCCAGCATTTT; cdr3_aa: CASRQGLISNQPQHF
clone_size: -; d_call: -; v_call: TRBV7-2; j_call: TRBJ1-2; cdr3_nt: TGTGCCAGCAGCTTAGGAGGGACTCCTGGCTATGGCTACACCTTC; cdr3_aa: CASSLGGTPGYGYTF
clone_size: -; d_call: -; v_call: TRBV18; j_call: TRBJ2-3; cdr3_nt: TGTGCCAGCTCACCTCCCCCGGACACACCAAGCACAGATACGCAGTATTTT; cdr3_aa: CASSPPPDTPSTDTQYF
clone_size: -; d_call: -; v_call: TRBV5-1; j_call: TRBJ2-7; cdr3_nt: TGCGCCAGCAGCTTGGGGGCAGTCTACGAGCAGTACTTC; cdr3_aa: CASSLGAVYEQYF
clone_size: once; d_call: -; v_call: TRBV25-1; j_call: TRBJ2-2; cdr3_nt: TGTGCCAGCAGTGCCTTGACAGGAGACACCGGGGAGCTGTTTTTT; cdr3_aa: CASSALTGDTGELFF
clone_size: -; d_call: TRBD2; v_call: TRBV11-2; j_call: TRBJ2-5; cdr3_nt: TGTGCCAGCAGGGGACTAGCGGGAGGGCTTGCGCCTCAAGAGACCCAGTACTTC; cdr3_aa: CASRGLAGGLAPQETQYF
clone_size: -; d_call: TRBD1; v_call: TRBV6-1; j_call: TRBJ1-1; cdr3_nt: TGTGCCAGCAGCGGTAACAGGGGCGGTACTGAAGCTTTCTTT; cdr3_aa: CASSGNRGGTEAFF
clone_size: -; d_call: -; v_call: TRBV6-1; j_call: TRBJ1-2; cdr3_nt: TGTGCCAGCAGTGAACGGGCAGCCCCTAACTATGGCTACACCTTC; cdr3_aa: CASSERAAPNYGYTF
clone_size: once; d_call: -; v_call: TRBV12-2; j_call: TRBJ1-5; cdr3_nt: TGTGCAAGTCGCTTCGTGAGCGGGAAGCCCCAGCATTTT; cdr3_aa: CASRFVSGKPQHF
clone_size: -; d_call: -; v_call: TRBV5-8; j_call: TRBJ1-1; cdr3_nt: TGTGCCAACCTTTGGAGTAACACTGAAGCTTTCTTT; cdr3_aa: CANLWSNTEAFF
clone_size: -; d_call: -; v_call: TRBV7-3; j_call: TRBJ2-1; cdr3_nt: TGTGCCAGCAGCTTAGAATACGGCGAGTACAATGAGCAGTTCTTC; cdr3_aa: CASSLEYGEYNEQFF
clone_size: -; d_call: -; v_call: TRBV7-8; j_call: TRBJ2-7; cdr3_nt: TGTGCCAGCAGCGGAGGGGTGAGCTCCTACGAGCAGTACTTC; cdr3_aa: CASSGGVSSYEQYF
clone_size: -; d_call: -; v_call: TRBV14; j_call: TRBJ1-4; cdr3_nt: TGTGCCAGCAGCCAACGACAGGAAATAAATGAAAAACTGTTTTTT; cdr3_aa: CASSQRQEINEKLFF
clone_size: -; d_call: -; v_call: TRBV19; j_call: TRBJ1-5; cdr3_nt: TGTGCCGTAATGGATTTCGGGACCCCTAATCAGCCCCAGCATTTT; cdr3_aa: CAVMDFGTPNQPQHF
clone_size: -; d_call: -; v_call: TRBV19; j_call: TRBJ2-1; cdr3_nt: TGTGCCAGTAGTATAGGTTGGGGGGAGGTATCGTACAATGAGCAGTTCTTC; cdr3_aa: CASSIGWGEVSYNEQFF
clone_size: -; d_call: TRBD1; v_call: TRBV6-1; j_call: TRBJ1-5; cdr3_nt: TGTGCCAGCAGTGAAGGGTCGACAGGGACCCTCCTTTATAGCAATCAGCCCCAGCATTTT; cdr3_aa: CASSEGSTGTLLYSNQPQHF
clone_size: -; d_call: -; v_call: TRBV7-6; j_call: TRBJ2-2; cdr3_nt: TGTGCCAGCAGCTTAGAGAGGGACGGGACCGGGGAGCTGTTTTTT; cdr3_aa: CASSLERDGTGELFF